Below, 18 T cell receptor beta chains from the same sample are listed, as sequenced in a study of OX40 agonist ivuxolimab in advanced cancers. Libraries were prepared by immunoSEQ multiplex PCR; TCRdb keeps only in-frame clonotypes and omits some of them. The sample carries about 57,000 clones, approximately 86% recorded once. The source was CD4+ or CD8+ T cells sorted from blood, collected in a trial of the OX40 agonist ivuxolimab. All receptors come from an adult with an advanced solid tumor such as melanoma, head and neck, liver or kidney cancer.

V gene TRBV30 combines with J gene TRBJ1-3; D unresolved. Trimming cost V 6 bases and J 0 bases, with 12 bases left between them. Germline loops: CDR1 GTSNPN, CDR2 SVGIG (reference sequence). This CDR3 comprises 14 residues. For the CDR3, the DNA is TGTGCCTGCAGCGGGAGATCCTCTGGAAACACCATATATTTT. Translating gives CACSGRSSGNTIYF.

The V and J genes are TRBV7-9 and TRBJ1-4; 10 bases align to TRBD1. This CDR3 is 17 amino acids long. J was trimmed by 0 bases and V by 5 bases; bases with no gene match: 6. Germline lookup yields CDR1 SEHNR and CDR2 FQNEAQ (reference sequence). CDR3 sequence (DNA): TGTGCCAGCAGCCGGGACAGGGGCCGTGCAACTAATGAAAAACTGTTTTTT. Protein product: CASSRDRGRATNEKLFF.

This rearrangement joins TRBV19 to TRBJ2-1, with TRBD2 identical over 9 bases. Per germline, CDR1 LNHDA and CDR2 SQIVND (reference sequence). This CDR3 is built from 14 residues. The trim removed 7 bases at V and 10 bases at J, leaving 11 bases unmatched. The CDR3 is CASKWVAGDGEQFF. CDR3 nucleotides: TGTGCCAGTAAGTGGGTAGCGGGAGATGGCGAGCAGTTCTTC.

The rearrangement links TRBV7-9 to TRBJ1-4; D not certain. V was clipped by 4 bases and J by 7 bases, with 13 bases between them. In germline, CDR1 is SEHNR, CDR2 FQNEAQ (reference sequence). This CDR3 contains 14 residues. The CDR3 region has the DNA TGTGCCAGCAGCTCCGGATTCAGGACTGAAAAACTGTTTTTT. This codes for CASSSGFRTEKLFF.

This chain links TRBV6-5 with TRBJ1-5; D is undetermined. The V end was cut by 6 bases, the J end by 1 base, with 13 bases between. Germline assignment: CDR1 MNHEY and CDR2 SVGAGI. The CDR3 is made up of 15 amino acids. CDR3 in amino acids: CASSPLGRSNQPQHF. The CDR3 DNA is TGTGCCAGCAGCCCCTTGGGGAGAAGCAATCAGCCCCAGCATTTT.

This chain uses TRBV28 with TRBJ2-1, with D possibly being TRBD1 (6 bases). Per germline, CDR1 MDHEN and CDR2 SYDVKM. CDR3 length: 16 amino acids. Deletions cut 6 bases from V and 0 bases from J, with 15 bases between. CDR3 DNA: TGTGCCAGCAGGACAAGACAGGCTAGCTCCTACAATGAGCAGTTCTTC. Its protein is CASRTRQASSYNEQFF.

The chain joins TRBV5-1 to TRBJ2-6; no reliable D call. Germline loops: CDR1 SGHRS, CDR2 YFSETQ. This CDR3 contains 14 residues. The ends were cut back, 4 bases at V and 4 bases at J, with 9 bases in the middle. The CDR3 DNA follows: TGCGCCAGCAGCACAGACCGAGGGGCCAACGTCCTGACTTTC. Residues: CASSTDRGANVLTF. The whole variable domain, remainder taken from reference TRBV5-1 and TRBJ2-6, is KAGVTQTPRYLIKTRGQQVTLSCSPISGHRSVSWYQQTPGQGLQFLFEYFSETQRNKGNFPGRFSGRQFSNSRSEMNVSTLELGDSALYLCASSTDRGANVLTFGAGSRLTVL.

The chain links TRBV5-4 to TRBJ1-1, with 7 bases identical to TRBD1. Trimming at V came to 0 bases and at J to 4 bases, leaving 3 bases not matched to a gene. CDR1 SGHNT and CDR2 YYREEE come from the germline V gene (reference sequence). This CDR3 has 14 residues. In DNA, the CDR3 is TGTGCCAGCAGCTTGGCCGGACAGGCCACTGAAGCTTTCTTT. This gives the protein CASSLAGQATEAFF.

The chain is built from TRBV19 and TRBJ1-5; D might be TRBD1 (5 bases). The CDR3 sequence is 14 residues long. CDR1 and CDR2 (germline): LNHDA, SQIVND (reference sequence). With 5 bases removed from V and 6 bases from J, the gap between germline ends came to 14 bases. The CDR3 spells CASSFGAGGQPQHF. The CDR3 DNA is TGTGCCAGTAGTTTCGGGGCAGGAGGTCAGCCCCAGCATTTT.

The chain combines TRBV18 with TRBJ2-7; D is uncertain. V lost 0 bases and J 5 bases, leaving 14 bases between the germline ends. The germline V gene encodes CDR1 KGHSH and CDR2 LQKENI. The CDR3 sequence is 15 residues long. The CDR3 protein is CASSPPVFPGHEQYF. The CDR3, as DNA: TGTGCCAGCTCACCACCGGTCTTCCCAGGCCACGAGCAGTACTTC.

This rearrangement joins TRBV6-6 to TRBJ1-1; no clear D gene. Trimming removed 2 bases at V and 0 bases at J, with 4 bases between. Germline V gene sequence: CDR1 MNHNY, CDR2 SVGAGI (reference sequence). CDR3 length: 13 residues. Here the CDR3 DNA reads TGTGCCAGCAGTTACGGCATGAACACTGAAGCTTTCTTT. Translated: CASSYGMNTEAFF.

This clone occurred a few times. The gene calls are TRBV7-9 and TRBJ2-2; perhaps D is TRBD1 or TRBD2 (6 bases each). Germline loops: CDR1 SEHNR, CDR2 FQNEAQ (reference sequence). V was clipped by 0 bases and J by 7 bases, with 21 bases between them. The CDR3 is 18 residues long. The CDR3 loop is CASSLAGVEQGGSGELFF. The DNA of the CDR3 is TGTGCCAGCAGCTTAGCCGGAGTGGAACAGGGAGGAAGCGGGGAGCTGTTTTTT.

The V and J genes are TRBV7-6 and TRBJ2-6; D is possibly TRBD2 (5 bases). Between the trimmed V and J ends, which lost 1 base and 4 bases, there was a span of 8 bases. The germline V gene encodes CDR1 SGHVS and CDR2 FNYEAQ. The length of the CDR3 is 15 residues. DNA for the CDR3: TGTGCCAGCAGCTTAGATCCGGGGGGGGCCAACGTCCTGACTTTC. Amino acid sequence: CASSLDPGGANVLTF.

The chain couples TRBV10-3 to TRBJ1-1; D may be TRBD1 (6 bases). V was shortened by 6 bases and J by 0 bases, with 11 bases between the two germline ends. The CDR3 is 14 residues long. Germline V gene data show CDR1 as ENHRY and CDR2 as SYGVKD. Here the CDR3 reads CAIRQGAMNTEAFF. The CDR3 DNA is TGTGCCATCAGACAGGGTGCCATGAACACTGAAGCTTTCTTT.

The chain carries TRBV20-1 and TRBJ1-1, with D possibly being TRBD1 (5 bases). Per the germline V gene, CDR1 is DFQATT and CDR2 is SNEGSKA (reference sequence). V lost 5 bases to trimming and J lost 12 bases, with 16 bases between them. This CDR3 contains 11 residues. The CDR3 sequence: CSAQSGGETFF. The CDR3 coding sequence is TGCAGTGCTCAGTCTGGGGGTGAGACTTTCTTT.

This rearrangement joins TRBV6-6 to TRBJ2-7; D remains unclear. V was trimmed by 2 bases and J by 2 bases, leaving 10 bases between them. This CDR3 is 14 amino acids long. Germline V gives CDR1 MNHNY, CDR2 SVGAGI (reference sequence). The CDR3 DNA reads TGTGCCAGCAGTTACCCGACTCCACCCTACGAGCAGTACTTC. Encoded protein: CASSYPTPPYEQYF.

The chain joins TRBV7-2 to TRBJ2-3; the D is unclear. Trimming cost V 5 bases and J 1 base, with 10 bases left between them. This CDR3 spans 14 amino acids. Germline CDR1 reads SGHTA; CDR2 reads FQGNSA. The CDR3 here is CASSTPTGTDTQYF. In DNA, the CDR3 is TGTGCCAGCAGCACCCCAACTGGCACAGATACGCAGTATTTT.

This chain links TRBV28 with TRBJ2-3; 7 positions match TRBD1. This CDR3 is 15 amino acids long. After removal of 5 bases from V and 2 bases from J, the junction contained 7 bases not matched to a gene. Germline loops: CDR1 MDHEN, CDR2 SYDVKM. The CDR3: CASSRDRPDTDTQYF. The CDR3 coding sequence is TGTGCCAGCAGTCGGGACAGACCAGACACAGATACGCAGTATTTT.